This TCR beta chain was observed in a study of cytomegalovirus exposure and HLA in healthy donors. Study-level background: As an earlier analysis found, about 200 million T cells yielded approximately 110 million unique TCR beta sequences.

CDR1 and CDR2 (germline): MNHEY, SMNVEV (reference sequence). This CDR3 is built from 19 residues. Unmatched junction bases numbered 14, after V lost 4 bases and J lost 2 bases. With regard to this clone: Its specificity is not known.

Overall study results and limits: Analyzed later, association rates of TCRs varied across HLA loci, with DRB1 most and HLA-C fewest. In most subjects, TCR beta sequences reportedly gave accurate predictions of HLA-A and HLA-B alleles.

Primers for the PCR totalled 60 Vbeta and 13 Jbeta. The table came from immunoSEQ multiplex PCR; TCRdb's copy has only in-frame clones and leaves some out. The table records about 130,000 clones, approximately 77% of them present only once. Sequences were obtained from PBMCs. This sequence was found in a man aged 30 to 39 in good health and CMV-seronegative. V is TRBV27 and J is TRBJ1-2, with 12 bases aligning to TRBD1. Written as DNA, the CDR3 is TGTGCCAGCAGTTCTACCCCCGGGACAGGGGGCGCCGGGAACTATGGCTACACCTTC. This codes for CASSSTPGTGGAGNYGYTF.